The 32 T cell receptor beta chains in this list originate from one sample, sequenced in a study of T cells after yellow fever vaccination. Via MiXCR, TCRdb re-called the 5' RACE reads, giving one row per CDR3 protein. Among a few hundred thousand distinct CDR3 sequences listed, around 17% were seen once. Sequenced here: PBMCs, sampled 5 days after the first yellow fever vaccination. These receptors all come from a man aged 18 to 35 who received the YFV17D yellow fever vaccine.

Only a few counts were recorded for this clonotype. The chain recombines TRBV4-2 with TRBJ2-2; 10 nucleotides agree with TRBD2. From germline, CDR1 is LGHNA and CDR2 YNFKEQ. The CDR3 is 19 residues long. V trimming: 1 base; J trimming: 1 base; junction bases outside the gene matches: 9. In DNA form, the CDR3 reads TGTGCCAGCAGCCAAGCCGTAGGTAGCGGGGGGCAGAACACCGGGGAGCTGTTTTTT. Its protein product is CASSQAVGSGGQNTGELFF.

This chain links TRBV15 with TRBJ2-2; 7 positions agree with TRBD2. V shed 0 bases, J shed 4 bases, and the junction held 5 bases outside the gene matches. Germline values: CDR1 LNHNV, CDR2 YYDKDF (reference sequence). The CDR3 consists of 16 residues. The DNA for the CDR3 is TGTGCCACCAGCAGAGATCGGCTAGCGGTCACCGGGGAGCTGTTTTTT. Translating it yields CATSRDRLAVTGELFF.

This clonotype came up a few times. The chain employs TRBV28 and TRBJ2-5; maybe TRBD1 (6 bases). The V gene's germline CDR1 is MDHEN and CDR2 SYDVKM. CDR3 length: 14 amino acids. V was cut by 5 bases and J by 7 bases, with 17 bases left in between. The CDR3 DNA sequence: TGTGCCAGCAGTCCCCGGACAGCTCGATGGACCCAGTACTTC. Translating it yields CASSPRTARWTQYF.

Many counts were recorded for this clonotype. The rearrangement joins TRBV10-3 to TRBJ1-2; 7 bases are shared with TRBD1. The CDR3 consists of 14 residues. From germline, CDR1 is ENHRY and CDR2 SYGVKD. The ends lost 6 bases at V and 3 bases at J; junction bases unmatched: 7. Here the CDR3 DNA reads TGTGCCATCAGCCCTGATGGGACAGACTATGGCTACACCTTC. Its translation: CAISPDGTDYGYTF.

In its sample, this clonotype was seen a few times. The V call is TRBV20-1, the J call TRBJ2-1; D tentatively fits TRBD1 or TRBD2 (6 bases each). Germline lookup yields CDR1 DFQATT and CDR2 SNEGSKA (reference sequence). The CDR3 length is 16 residues. V lost 1 base, J lost 4 bases, and 17 bases lay in between. In nucleotides, the CDR3 is TGCAGTGCTAGAGTCAATCTAGGGGGGATATACAATGAGCAGTTCTTC. Amino acids: CSARVNLGGIYNEQFF.

This sequence joins TRBV9 and TRBJ1-4; a weak D match, TRBD1 (5 bases). The CDR3 is 16 residues long. Trimming took 0 bases from V and 5 from J, leaving 14 bases between them. CDR1 is SGDLS and CDR2 is YYNGEE in the germline V gene. The CDR3 DNA is TGTGCCAGCAGCGTAGGCCTCGGCGGGGGGAATGAAAAACTGTTTTTT. It translates to CASSVGLGGGNEKLFF.

The chain recombines TRBV9 with TRBJ2-3; 9 nucleotides agree with TRBD1. V was clipped by 5 bases and J by 4 bases; unmatched bases: 8. CDR3 length: 15 amino acids. CDR1 SGDLS and CDR2 YYNGEE come from the germline V gene. The CDR3 DNA is TGTGCCAGCAGTGAACGGGACAGGGTCGCAGATACGCAGTATTTT. This sequence encodes CASSERDRVADTQYF.

A word on this clonotype: A read error is possible here, since a much larger clone lies one base away. The chain links TRBV5-1 to TRBJ2-7; no reliable D call. The CDR3 loop spans 12 amino acids. Germline CDR1 SGHRS, CDR2 YFSETQ. Trimming stripped 4 bases from V and 5 bases from J, with 10 bases between. The CDR3 here is CASSLTDHEQYF. In DNA form, the CDR3 reads TGCGCCAGCAGCCTGACCGACCACGAGCAGTACTTC.

This clonotype was seen repeatedly, ten times or more. The chain joins TRBV7-8 to TRBJ1-6; maybe TRBD1 (5 bases). The V gene lost 5 bases and the J gene lost 4 bases, with 18 bases spanning the gap. CDR1 and CDR2 from the germline V gene are SGHVS and FQNEAQ. CDR3 length: 17 residues. The CDR3 DNA reads TGTGCCAGCAGCCCCTGGGGCAGAGGGGAGTATAATTCACCCCTCCACTTT. It yields the protein CASSPWGRGEYNSPLHF. The variable domain in full, completed from reference TRBV7-8 and TRBJ1-6, reads GAGVSQSPRYKVAKRGQDVALRCDPISGHVSLFWYQQALGQGPEFLTYFQNEAQLDKSGLPSDRFFAERPEGSVSTLKIQRTQQEDSAVYLCASSPWGRGEYNSPLHFGNGTRLTVT.

The chain employs TRBV12-3 or TRBV12-4 and TRBJ2-7, with TRBD1 as a possible D gene (6 bases). The CDR3 runs to 13 residues. Trimming pared 6 bases from V and 3 bases from J, leaving 12 bases between. This CDR3 is CASSSGQNYEQYF. For the CDR3, the DNA is TGTGCCAGCAGCTCCGGACAGAACTACGAGCAGTACTTC.

The chain is built from TRBV27 and TRBJ1-1; D remains ambiguous. The length of the CDR3 is 14 residues. V was cut by 6 bases and J by 5 bases, with 16 bases left in between. Germline loops: CDR1 MNHEY, CDR2 SMNVEV (reference sequence). As DNA, the CDR3 is TGTGCCAGCAGCCCTAGACTCGGAGGGACTGAAGCTTTCTTT. Protein product: CASSPRLGGTEAFF.

This clonotype was seen only a few times. The chain combines TRBV12-3 or TRBV12-4 with TRBJ2-5; D tentatively reads TRBD1 or TRBD2 (6 bases each). Deletions cut 7 bases from V and 1 base from J, with 16 bases between. The CDR3 runs 15 residues. This CDR3 is CASIIEGGFQETQYF. DNA of the CDR3: TGTGCCAGCATCATTGAGGGGGGCTTCCAAGAGACCCAGTACTTC.

Ten or more counts support this clonotype. The CDR3 region has the DNA TGTGCCAGCAGCTTAGGAGCTGGCTACACCTTC. Its protein product is CASSLGAGYTF. The V call is TRBV7-9, the J call TRBJ1-2; D remains unclear. V lost 1 base to trimming and J lost 7 bases, with 4 bases between them. Germline assignment: CDR1 SEHNR and CDR2 FQNEAQ (reference sequence). CDR3 length equals 11 residues.

J is TRBJ2-7 and V is TRBV20-1, with D tentatively TRBD2 (5 bases). Germline assignment: CDR1 DFQATT and CDR2 SNEGSKA (reference sequence). The CDR3 length is 11 residues. The V end was cut by 5 bases, the J end by 2 bases, with 7 bases between. As DNA, the CDR3 is TGCAGTGCTTCGAGGGCCTACGAGCAGTACTTC. Its protein is CSASRAYEQYF.

This clonotype has just a few counts. The genes are TRBV4-1 and TRBJ1-2; no firm D call. The germline V gene has CDR1 MGHRA and CDR2 YSYEKL. The CDR3 runs to 15 residues. Deletions cut 1 base from V and 0 bases from J, with 9 bases between. This chain's CDR3 is CASSQAPLTNYGYTF. The CDR3 DNA follows: TGCGCCAGCAGCCAAGCGCCGCTCACTAACTATGGCTACACCTTC.

The chain employs TRBV7-8 and TRBJ1-5, with a weak D call TRBD1 (5 bases). The CDR3 length is 15 residues. CDR1 and CDR2 (germline): SGHVS, FQNEAQ. Between the trimmed V and J ends, which lost 5 bases and 2 bases, there was a span of 13 bases. For the CDR3, the DNA is TGTGCCAGCAGCGGGCAGCGACAGCGCAATCAGCCCCAGCATTTT. This encodes CASSGQRQRNQPQHF.

The chain is built from TRBV7-9 and TRBJ2-1; 7 bases fit TRBD1. The CDR3 sequence is 15 residues long. The J segment lost 7 bases and the V segment lost 5 bases, leaving 11 bases of the junction unmatched. Looked up from germline, CDR1 is SEHNR and CDR2 is FQNEAQ (reference sequence). Written as DNA, the CDR3 is TGTGCCAGCAGCGAACCGGGACAGAAATTAAATGAGCAGTTCTTC. Translating gives CASSEPGQKLNEQFF.

This clonotype was counted a few times. J is TRBJ1-6 and V is TRBV7-6, with TRBD1 identical over 8 bases. CDR1 is SGHVS, CDR2 FNYEAQ, per germline. The ends lost 1 base at V and 0 bases at J; junction bases unmatched: 8. The length of the CDR3 is 19 residues. The CDR3 is CASSLEFQGASSYNSPLHF. The CDR3 DNA reads as TGTGCCAGCAGCTTAGAATTTCAGGGGGCCAGCTCCTATAATTCACCCCTCCACTTT.

The CDR3 loop is CASSNELTQGQETQYF. The CDR3 DNA follows: TGTGCCAGCAGCAACGAACTCACACAGGGACAAGAGACCCAGTACTTC. V gene TRBV7-7 combines with J gene TRBJ2-5; tentative D call: TRBD1 (6 bases). Germline CDR1 and CDR2: SSHAT and FNYEAQ (reference sequence). V was pared by 5 bases and J by 2 bases, with 18 bases between. The length of the CDR3 is 16 residues.

The chain recombines TRBV5-3 with TRBJ2-3, with TRBD2 matching over 14 bases. TRBV5-3 is noted as an ORF with a role that remains uncertain. With V trimmed by 9 bases and J by 3 bases, 15 bases remained unmatched. The CDR3 totals 18 residues. CDR3: CAMSPGTSGGRPTDTQYF. The CDR3 bases are TGTGCCATGAGCCCCGGGACTAGCGGGGGTCGGCCAACAGATACGCAGTATTTT.

The V gene is TRBV2, the J gene TRBJ2-5, with D perhaps matching TRBD1 (5 bases). V dropped 4 bases and J dropped 5 bases, with 11 bases sitting between them. The CDR3 loop spans 13 amino acids. Germline loops: CDR1 SNHLY, CDR2 FYNNEI. CDR3 nucleotide sequence: TGTGCCAGCAGTGGAAGACAGACGGAGACCCAGTACTTC. It specifies CASSGRQTETQYF.

This chain's CDR3 is CASSQRDSLFSLDTQYF. The CDR3 coding sequence is TGCGCCAGCAGCCAGCGGGACAGCTTATTTTCGTTAGATACGCAGTATTTT. The rearrangement joins TRBV4-3 to TRBJ2-3, with a weak D call TRBD1 (7 bases). CDR1 LGHNA and CDR2 YSLEER come from the germline V gene. The length of the CDR3 is 17 residues. Between the trimmed V and J ends, which lost 3 bases and 5 bases, there was a span of 21 bases.

V gene TRBV7-3 combines with J gene TRBJ2-3, with 10 positions matching TRBD1. The CDR3 contains 16 residues. Per the germline V gene, CDR1 is SGHTA and CDR2 is FQGTGA. V was clipped by 6 bases and J by 6 bases; unmatched bases: 12. Here the CDR3 DNA reads TGTGCCAGCAGTTCCGGACAGGGGGATTGGTTGGATACGCAGTATTTT. Encoded protein: CASSSGQGDWLDTQYF.

This clonotype has more than one count but fewer than ten. The V gene is TRBV7-2, the J gene TRBJ2-1, with a possible D match to TRBD2 (7 bases). The germline V gene encodes CDR1 SGHTA and CDR2 FQGNSA. V dropped 2 bases and J dropped 8 bases, with 25 bases sitting between them. CDR3 length equals 18 residues. The CDR3 protein is CASSLSGWRRGPGDEQFF. The CDR3 DNA is TGTGCCAGCAGCTTAAGCGGGTGGCGGCGGGGGCCGGGGGATGAGCAGTTCTTC.

This chain joins TRBV7-2 and TRBJ2-7; D is possibly TRBD2 (5 bases). V gave up 11 bases and J gave up 2 bases, with 25 bases separating them. Per the germline V gene, CDR1 is SGHTA and CDR2 is FQGNSA. CDR3 length: 16 residues. CDR3 nucleotides: TGTGCCCCACCGCCTCGCCGAGAGGGTGCCCCCTACGAGCAGTACGTC. Translation gives CAPPPRREGAPYEQYV.

This clonotype was recorded a few times. The gene calls are TRBV11-2 and TRBJ2-7; maybe TRBD1 (6 bases). V gave up 1 base and J gave up 5 bases, with 18 bases separating them. Germline V gene sequence: CDR1 SGHAT, CDR2 FQNNGV. This CDR3 region has 16 residues. This CDR3 reads CASSLGGRGSLHEQYV. The CDR3, as DNA: TGTGCCAGCAGCTTAGGGGGCAGGGGTTCCCTCCACGAGCAGTACGTC.

This clonotype has just a few counts. The chain couples TRBV7-2 to TRBJ1-1; TRBD1 might be the D (5 bases). Trimming cost V 3 bases and J 4 bases, with 15 bases left between them. CDR1 is SGHTA and CDR2 is FQGNSA in the germline V gene. This CDR3 spans 15 amino acids. This CDR3 reads CASSFGHLGGTEAFF. The CDR3 DNA reads TGTGCCAGCAGCTTTGGACACCTTGGGGGCACTGAAGCTTTCTTT.

V is TRBV5-1 and J is TRBJ2-2; D tentatively fits TRBD1 or TRBD2 (5 bases each). The CDR3 has 15 amino acids. With 7 bases removed from V and 4 bases from J, the gap between germline ends came to 17 bases. The germline V gene has CDR1 SGHRS and CDR2 YFSETQ. Written as DNA, the CDR3 is TGCGCCAGCGCAGATGACCAGGGACCCACCGGGGAGCTGTTTTTT. This encodes CASADDQGPTGELFF.

V is TRBV7-8 and J is TRBJ2-7; 9 bases line up with TRBD2. V shed 6 bases and J 0 bases; nucleotides not matched to a gene: 3. This CDR3 is built from 14 residues. Germline CDR1 and CDR2: SGHVS and FQNEAQ. Written as DNA, the CDR3 is TGTGCCAGCAGTCTAGCGGGGCACTCCTACGAGCAGTACTTC. It is translated as CASSLAGHSYEQYF.

The chain is built from TRBV5-1 and TRBJ1-6, with D perhaps TRBD1 (6 bases). The CDR3 extends over 15 amino acids. Germline V gene sequence: CDR1 SGHRS, CDR2 YFSETQ. V lost 1 base and J lost 6, with 11 bases in between. The CDR3 nucleotides are TGCGCCAGCAGCTTGAATAGGGGGATTAATTCACCCCTCCACTTT. It specifies CASSLNRGINSPLHF.

The genes are TRBV5-1 and TRBJ2-5; D assignment may be TRBD1 or TRBD2 (6 bases each). Germline V lookup: CDR1 SGHRS, CDR2 YFSETQ. Trimming took 5 bases from V and 2 from J, leaving 16 bases between them. The CDR3 totals 15 residues. Here the CDR3 DNA reads TGCGCCAGCAGTGTATGGGGGGCCCTACAAGAGACCCAGTACTTC. Translated, it gives CASSVWGALQETQYF.

The V and J genes are TRBV5-1 and TRBJ1-3, with a weak D call TRBD1 (5 bases). Trimming cost V 1 base and J 2 bases, with 16 bases left between them. This CDR3 spans 17 amino acids. From germline, CDR1 is SGHRS and CDR2 YFSETQ. CDR3 bases: TGCGCCAGCAGCTTGAAAGGCAGGGAATTGACTGGAAACACCATATATTTT. This codes for CASSLKGRELTGNTIYF.